This TCR beta chain was obtained from a study of cytomegalovirus exposure and HLA in healthy donors. Vbeta (60) and Jbeta (13) primers were used in the PCR. Some clones are missing from TCRdb's copy, which holds only in-frame ones; the method was immunoSEQ multiplex PCR. The table lists some 99,000 clones, approximately 73% of them singletons, with over 7.5% in the top ten. Sample: PBMCs. This receptor was obtained from a man aged 35 to 55 in good health and CMV-seronegative.

This chain's CDR3 is CASSPRLIAGTNYEQYF. Here the CDR3 DNA reads TGTGCCAGCAGTCCTCGATTGATTGCGGGTACCAACTACGAGCAGTACTTC. V gene TRBV28 combines with J gene TRBJ2-7; tentatively, D is TRBD2 (5 bases). Trimming shortened V by 5 bases and J by 3 bases, and 23 bases separated the two germline ends. This CDR3 is 17 amino acids long. Germline CDR1 MDHEN, CDR2 SYDVKM.